These T cell receptor beta chains were read from a single sample in a study of CD8 T cells in ankylosing spondylitis. TCRdb fed the 5' RACE reads into MiXCR, producing one record per CDR3 protein. The sample has approximately 220,000 distinct CDR3 sequences, 10% seen once. Sequencing input: blood, either unsorted or a sorted T cell fraction (not recorded which). These receptors originate from a male donor with ankylosing spondylitis or in good health (not recorded which). Each CDR3 is given with its conserved first and last residue. The D gene is left open where the match is weak. The size field is filled for only some rows; it gives once, few, many or a size class.

.,few,TRBJ2-7,TRBV7-8,TGTGCCAGCAGCCCCCAAAGGGGGGAGTACGAGCAGTACTTC,CASSPQRGEYEQYF
TRBD2,many,TRBJ2-1,TRBV12-3/TRBV12-4,TGTGCCAGCAGCACCGGACTAGCGGGGAACAATGAGCAGTTCTTC,CASSTGLAGNNEQFF
.,.,TRBJ1-3,TRBV29-1,TGCAGCGTTGTGGAGGGACTGTCTGGAAACACCATATATTTT,CSVVEGLSGNTIYF
.,.,TRBJ1-5,TRBV20-1,TGCAGTGCTTCGGACCCCTGGGAGAGCAATCAGCCCCAGCATTTT,CSASDPWESNQPQHF
TRBD2,.,TRBJ2-7,TRBV2,TGTGCCACCGGGACTAGCGGGGTCTCCGAGCAGTACTTC,CATGTSGVSEQYF
TRBD2,many,TRBJ2-7,TRBV20-1,TGCAGTGTCGCCGGGGGGTTTGCCTACGAGCAGTACTTC,CSVAGGFAYEQYF
TRBD2,many,TRBJ2-5,TRBV29-1,TGCAGCTTCGGGACTAGCAGTAGAGAGACCCAGTACTTC,CSFGTSSRETQYF
.,many,TRBJ2-1,TRBV28,TGTGCCAGCAGTTTTGGCGCTGGGTACAATGAGCAGTTCTTC,CASSFGAGYNEQFF
.,many,TRBJ2-2,TRBV5-1,TGCGCCAGCAGCTTGGGGGGCTCCCCCGGGGAGCTGTTTTTT,CASSLGGSPGELFF
TRBD1,once,TRBJ2-1,TRBV9,TGTGCCAGCAGCCCCCCCCCGGGACAGTATAATGAGCAGTTCTTC,CASSPPPGQYNEQFF
TRBD2,few,TRBJ2-2,TRBV24-1,TGTGCCACCAGTGATTCAGGCGGGGGGGCCGACACCGGGGAGCTGTTTTTT,CATSDSGGGADTGELFF
.,many,TRBJ2-5,TRBV5-1,TGCGCCAGCAGCTTGGGGTTTAAAGAGACCCAGTACTTC,CASSLGFKETQYF
.,many,TRBJ1-4,TRBV5-1,TGCGCCAGCAGCTCGGGAAATGAAAAACTGTTTTTT,CASSSGNEKLFF
TRBD2,few,TRBJ2-5,TRBV7-2,TGTGCCAGCAGCTTAAATGGGGGGGGTGACCAGTACTTC,CASSLNGGGDQYF
TRBD2,many,TRBJ2-1,TRBV7-2,TGTGCCAGCAGCTTTTCGGCGGGGGGGCTTGGTGAGCAGTTCTTC,CASSFSAGGLGEQFF
.,.,TRBJ2-3,TRBV7-9,TGTGCCAGCAGCTCCCCGATAGACCGCACAGATACGCAGTATTTT,CASSSPIDRTDTQYF
.,many,TRBJ2-7,TRBV5-6,TGTGCCAGCAGCTTGGGGGCGAGCTACGAGCAGTACTTC,CASSLGASYEQYF
TRBD1,few,TRBJ2-7,TRBV5-1,TGCGCCAGCAGCGCCCGGACAGGGTCGGCGCTATTAGGCGAGCAGTACTTC,CASSARTGSALLGEQYF
.,.,TRBJ1-2,TRBV7-9,TGTGCCAGCAGCTTAGCCGACGAGCTAGGCTATGGCTACACCTTC,CASSLADELGYGYTF
TRBD2,few,TRBJ2-1,TRBV7-3,TGTGCCAGCAGCTCCAATAGCGGGGGGGCCCCTAATGAGCAGTTCTTC,CASSSNSGGAPNEQFF
.,.,TRBJ1-4,TRBV5-1,TGCGCCAGCAGCTTGGACAGCGTGGGTGAAAAACTGTTTTTT,CASSLDSVGEKLFF
TRBD1,few,TRBJ1-4,TRBV12-3/TRBV12-4,TGTGCCAGCAGGGGACAGGCGATTGCAGGGGAAAAACTGTTTTTT,CASRGQAIAGEKLFF
.,.,TRBJ1-4,TRBV9,TGTGCCAGCAGCCAAACCACGGGGACAGAAAAACTGTTTTTT,CASSQTTGTEKLFF
TRBD1,few,TRBJ1-5,TRBV5-1,TGCGCCAGCAGCTTGGGGCAGGGGGATAGCAATCAGCCCCAGCATTTT,CASSLGQGDSNQPQHF
TRBD1,many,TRBJ2-5,TRBV28,TGTGCCAGCAGTTTACTTCCGGGACAGGGTACGGAGACCCAGTACTTC,CASSLLPGQGTETQYF
TRBD2,many,TRBJ2-3,TRBV20-1,TGCAGTGCCCCATTCCCGGGGGGGGGCACAGATACGCAGTATTTT,CSAPFPGGGTDTQYF
.,few,TRBJ1-1,TRBV20-1,TGCAGTGCCCCGATTTACACTGAAGCTTTCTTT,CSAPIYTEAFF
TRBD1,few,TRBJ2-2,TRBV12-3/TRBV12-4,TGTGCCAGCAGTTTGGTCAGACTTTCAGGGGGCCCTATCACCGGGGAGCTGTTTTTT,CASSLVRLSGGPITGELFF
.,many,TRBJ2-1,TRBV11-2,TGTGCCAGCAGCCTAAGCCAGGGAAAAGTGAATGAGCAGTTCTTC,CASSLSQGKVNEQFF
.,many,TRBJ2-1,TRBV7-2,TGTGCCAGCAGCCCAAAGAATCCCAATGAGCAGTTCTTC,CASSPKNPNEQFF
.,many,TRBJ2-2,TRBV12-3/TRBV12-4,TGTGCCAGCAGTTCAAGCTTTTACACCACCGGGGAGCTGTTTTTT,CASSSSFYTTGELFF
TRBD2,few,TRBJ2-5,TRBV7-2,TGTGCCAGCAGCTCCCCATTAGCGGGGGGGCAAGAGACCCAGTACTTC,CASSSPLAGGQETQYF
TRBD1,many,TRBJ2-5,TRBV20-1,TGCAGTGCTAGAGTCCACAGGGGGTACGGGGAGACCCAGTACTTC,CSARVHRGYGETQYF
.,few,TRBJ1-1,TRBV7-2,TGTGCCAGCAAAACGGACCGCTCGGGAGCTTTCTTT,CASKTDRSGAFF
TRBD1,few,TRBJ2-3,TRBV11-3,TGTGCCAGCAGCTGGGACAGGGGCGGAAATACGCAGTATTTT,CASSWDRGGNTQYF
TRBD1,many,TRBJ1-1,TRBV28,TGTGCCAGCAGTCGCGATACAGGGGGCAGGACTGAAGCTTTCTTT,CASSRDTGGRTEAFF
.,many,TRBJ2-3,TRBV7-2,TGTGCCAGCAGCCCGGGACTGGCCTCAGATACGCAGTATTTT,CASSPGLASDTQYF
.,many,TRBJ1-6,TRBV5-1,TGCGCCAGCAGCTCCCCAGGAAATTCACCCCTCCACTTT,CASSSPGNSPLHF
TRBD1,few,TRBJ1-2,TRBV5-1,TGCGCCAGCAGCCGGAATCTTGCGCAGGACAGGGGAGGCGGTGGCTACACCTTC,CASSRNLAQDRGGGGYTF
.,.,TRBJ1-4,TRBV19,TGTGCCAGTAGTGACTGGTCAACTAATGAAAAACTGTTTTTT,CASSDWSTNEKLFF
.,many,TRBJ2-1,TRBV5-1,TGCGCCAGCAGCTTGGGACCCTACCCCGATGAGCAGTTCTTC,CASSLGPYPDEQFF
TRBD2,.,TRBJ2-3,TRBV9,TGTGCCAGCAGCCGGTCCGGGGGGGCCGGATCAGATACGCAGTATTTT,CASSRSGGAGSDTQYF
.,few,TRBJ1-2,TRBV2,TGTGCCAGCAGTGAGTCGATTGGCTACACCTTC,CASSESIGYTF
.,few,TRBJ2-3,TRBV20-1,TGCAGTGCTGGCCTCCCGGCGACGAAAAAACCCGGGACGCAGTATTTT,CSAGLPATKKPGTQYF
TRBD1,many,TRBJ1-2,TRBV28,TGTGCCAGCAACTCACGGGGACAGTCCTTCTATGGCTACACCTTC,CASNSRGQSFYGYTF
TRBD2,many,TRBJ2-1,TRBV20-1,TGCAGTGCTAGGACTACCGGGACTAGTGTGTTCTTC,CSARTTGTSVFF